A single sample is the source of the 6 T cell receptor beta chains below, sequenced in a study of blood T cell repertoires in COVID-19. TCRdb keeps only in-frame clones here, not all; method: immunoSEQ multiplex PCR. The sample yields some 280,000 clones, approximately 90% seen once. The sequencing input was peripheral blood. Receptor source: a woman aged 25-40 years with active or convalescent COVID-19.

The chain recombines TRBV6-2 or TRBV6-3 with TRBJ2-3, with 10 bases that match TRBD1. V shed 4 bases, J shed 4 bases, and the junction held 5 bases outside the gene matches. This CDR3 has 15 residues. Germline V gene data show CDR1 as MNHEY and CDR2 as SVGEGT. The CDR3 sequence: CASSSGQGVADTQYF. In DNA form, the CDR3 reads TGTGCCAGCAGTTCCGGACAGGGGGTGGCAGATACGCAGTATTTT.

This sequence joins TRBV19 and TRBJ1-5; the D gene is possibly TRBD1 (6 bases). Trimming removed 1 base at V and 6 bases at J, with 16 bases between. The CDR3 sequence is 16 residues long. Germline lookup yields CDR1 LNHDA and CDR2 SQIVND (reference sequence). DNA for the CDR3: TGTGCCAGTAGTATAGTACGGTCGAAAGGGGGTCAGCCCCAGCATTTT. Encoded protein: CASSIVRSKGGQPQHF.

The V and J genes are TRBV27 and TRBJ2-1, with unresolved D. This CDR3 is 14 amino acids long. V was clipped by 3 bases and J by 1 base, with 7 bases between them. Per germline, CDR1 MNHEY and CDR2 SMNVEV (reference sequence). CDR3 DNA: TGTGCCAGCAGTTTCGCCGGGTCCTACAATGAGCAGTTCTTC. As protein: CASSFAGSYNEQFF.

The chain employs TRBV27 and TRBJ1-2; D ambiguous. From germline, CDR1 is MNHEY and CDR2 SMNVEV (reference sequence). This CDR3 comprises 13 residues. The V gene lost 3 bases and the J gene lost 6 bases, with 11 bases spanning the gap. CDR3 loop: CASSFLMSDGYTF. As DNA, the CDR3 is TGTGCCAGCAGTTTTCTCATGTCGGATGGCTACACCTTC.

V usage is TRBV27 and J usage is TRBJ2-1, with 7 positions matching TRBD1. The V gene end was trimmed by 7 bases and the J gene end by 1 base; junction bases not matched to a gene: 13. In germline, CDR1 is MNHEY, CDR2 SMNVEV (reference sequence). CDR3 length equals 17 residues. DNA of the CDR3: TGTGCCAGCACCCCCCATCAGGGACAGCCATCCTACAATGAGCAGTTCTTC. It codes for CASTPHQGQPSYNEQFF.

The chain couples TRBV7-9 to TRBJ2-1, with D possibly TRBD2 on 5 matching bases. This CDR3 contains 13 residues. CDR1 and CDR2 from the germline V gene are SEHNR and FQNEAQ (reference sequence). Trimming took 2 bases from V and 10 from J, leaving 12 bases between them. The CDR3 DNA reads TGTGCCAGCAGCTTACTGGGTAGAGGGGAGCAGTTCTTC. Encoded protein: CASSLLGRGEQFF.